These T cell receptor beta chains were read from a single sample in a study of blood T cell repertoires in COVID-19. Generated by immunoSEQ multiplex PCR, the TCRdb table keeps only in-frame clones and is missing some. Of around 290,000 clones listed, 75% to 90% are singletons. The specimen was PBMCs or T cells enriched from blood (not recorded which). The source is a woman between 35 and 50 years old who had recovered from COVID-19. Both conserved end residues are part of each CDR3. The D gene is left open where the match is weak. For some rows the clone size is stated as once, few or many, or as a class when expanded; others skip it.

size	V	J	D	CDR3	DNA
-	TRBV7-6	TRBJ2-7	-	CASSLALSYEQYF	TGTGCCAGCAGCTTAGCACTGAGCTACGAGCAGTACTTC
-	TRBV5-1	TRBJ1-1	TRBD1	CASSGNRGENTEAFF	TGCGCCAGCAGCGGAAACAGGGGGGAGAACACTGAAGCTTTCTTT
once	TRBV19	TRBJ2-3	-	CASSIGQDSTDTQYF	TGTGCCAGTAGTATTGGTCAGGACTCAACAGATACGCAGTATTTT
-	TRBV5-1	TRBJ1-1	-	CASSLASWNTEAFF	TGCGCCAGCAGCTTGGCCTCTTGGAACACTGAAGCTTTCTTT
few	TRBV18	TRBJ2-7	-	CASSASSGDPYEQYF	TGTGCCAGCTCAGCAAGTTCAGGGGACCCCTACGAGCAGTACTTC
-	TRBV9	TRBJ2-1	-	CASSVSGTYNEQFF	TGTGCCAGCAGCGTATCGGGGACCTACAATGAGCAGTTCTTC
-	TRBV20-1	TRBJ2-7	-	CSARATYEQYF	TGCAGTGCTAGGGCAACCTACGAGCAGTACTTC
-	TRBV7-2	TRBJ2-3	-	CASTNRGTDTQYF	TGTGCCAGCACCAACCGCGGCACAGATACGCAGTATTTT
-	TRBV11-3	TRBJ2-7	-	CASSLGASNEQYF	TGTGCCAGCAGCTTGGGGGCATCTAACGAGCAGTACTTC
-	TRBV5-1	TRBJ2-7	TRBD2	CASSRLGTSGSYEQYF	TGCGCCAGCAGCAGACTGGGGACTAGCGGTTCCTACGAGCAGTACTTC
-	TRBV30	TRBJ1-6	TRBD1	CAWNRGSYNSPLHF	TGTGCCTGGAACAGGGGATCCTATAATTCACCCCTCCACTTT
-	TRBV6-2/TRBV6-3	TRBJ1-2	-	CASSYGGGYTF	TGTGCCAGCAGTTATGGAGGCGGCTACACCTTC
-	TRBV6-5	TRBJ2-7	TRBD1	CASSPGTVIYEQYF	TGTGCCAGCAGCCCGGGGACAGTTATCTACGAGCAGTACTTC
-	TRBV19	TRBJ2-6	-	CASTPRGSGSSGANVLTF	TGTGCCAGTACCCCACGGGGGTCCGGGAGCTCTGGGGCCAACGTCCTGACTTTC
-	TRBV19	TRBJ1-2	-	CASRAGETRGYTF	TGTGCCAGTAGGGCCGGGGAGACTCGTGGCTACACCTTC
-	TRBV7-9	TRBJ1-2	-	CASSSSDSRYGYTF	TGTGCCAGCAGCTCCTCTGACAGCCGCTATGGCTACACCTTC
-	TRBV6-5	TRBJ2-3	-	CASSSGDRGNTQYF	TGTGCCAGCAGCTCGGGGGATCGAGGGAATACGCAGTATTTT
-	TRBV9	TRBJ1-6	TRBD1	CASTRQGNYNSPLHF	TGTGCCAGCACTAGACAGGGAAACTATAATTCACCCCTCCACTTT
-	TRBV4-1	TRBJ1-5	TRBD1	CASSQGDRVGNQPQHF	TGCGCCAGCAGCCAAGGGGACAGGGTCGGCAATCAGCCCCAGCATTTT
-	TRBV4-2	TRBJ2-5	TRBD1	CASSPGTGEGTQYF	TGTGCCAGCAGCCCCGGGACAGGGGAGGGGACCCAGTACTTC
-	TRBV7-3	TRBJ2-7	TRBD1	CASSFLQGGEQYF	TGTGCCAGCAGCTTCTTACAGGGGGGAGAGCAGTACTTC
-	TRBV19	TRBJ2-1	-	CASTPRNGGAYIGEQFF	TGTGCCAGTACCCCTCGGAATGGGGGGGCGTATATTGGTGAGCAGTTCTTC
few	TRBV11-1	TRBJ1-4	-	CASSLERGAYEKLFF	TGTGCCAGCAGCTTGGAAAGGGGCGCTTATGAAAAACTGTTTTTT
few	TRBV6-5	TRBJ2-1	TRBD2	CASSRTSGINEQFF	TGTGCCAGCAGCCGGACTAGCGGGATCAATGAGCAGTTCTTC
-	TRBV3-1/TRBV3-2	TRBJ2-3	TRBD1	CASSQSDRGTDTQYF	TGTGCCAGCAGTCAGTCGGACAGGGGCACAGATACGCAGTATTTT
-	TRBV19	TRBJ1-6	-	CASSMARERNSPLHF	TGTGCCAGTAGTATGGCCCGGGAGAGGAATTCACCCCTCCACTTT
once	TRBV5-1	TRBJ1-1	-	CASSLFNGGRDTEAFF	TGCGCCAGCAGCTTGTTTAACGGGGGTCGGGACACTGAAGCTTTCTTT